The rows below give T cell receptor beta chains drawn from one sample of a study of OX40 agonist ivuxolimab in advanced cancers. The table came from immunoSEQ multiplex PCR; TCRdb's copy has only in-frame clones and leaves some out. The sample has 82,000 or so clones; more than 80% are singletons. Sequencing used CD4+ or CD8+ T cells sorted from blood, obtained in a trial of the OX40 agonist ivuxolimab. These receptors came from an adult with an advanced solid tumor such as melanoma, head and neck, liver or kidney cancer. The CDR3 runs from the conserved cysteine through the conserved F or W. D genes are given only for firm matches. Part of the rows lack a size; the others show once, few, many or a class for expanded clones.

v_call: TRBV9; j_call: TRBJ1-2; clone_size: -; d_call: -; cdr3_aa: CASSVEASSLGGYTF; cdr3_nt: TGTGCCAGCAGCGTAGAGGCGAGTAGCTTGGGCGGCTACACCTTC
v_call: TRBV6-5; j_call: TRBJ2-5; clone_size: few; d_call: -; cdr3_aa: CASSYSLAGETQYF; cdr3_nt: TGTGCCAGCAGTTACTCGCTAGCAGGCGAGACCCAGTACTTC
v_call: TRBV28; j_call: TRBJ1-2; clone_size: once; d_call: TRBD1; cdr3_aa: CASSPSGTGKHGYTF; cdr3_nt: TGTGCCAGCAGTCCCTCCGGGACAGGTAAACATGGCTACACCTTC
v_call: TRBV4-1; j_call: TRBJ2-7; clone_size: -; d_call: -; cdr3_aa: CASSQTILGGTLYEQYF; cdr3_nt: TGCGCCAGCAGCCAAACGATCCTCGGGGGCACGTTGTACGAGCAGTACTTC
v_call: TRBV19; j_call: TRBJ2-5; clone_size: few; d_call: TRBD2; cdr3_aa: CASSSATSGGQETQYF; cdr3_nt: TGTGCCAGTAGTAGCGCGACTAGCGGGGGGCAAGAGACCCAGTACTTC
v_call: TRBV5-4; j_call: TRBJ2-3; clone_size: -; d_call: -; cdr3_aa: CASRGKGDTQYF; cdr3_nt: TGTGCCAGCAGGGGCAAGGGAGATACGCAGTATTTT
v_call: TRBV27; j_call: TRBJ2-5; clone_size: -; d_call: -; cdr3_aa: CASSLGTLGRETQYF; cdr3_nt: TGTGCCAGCAGTTTAGGGACCCTAGGCAGAGAGACCCAGTACTTC
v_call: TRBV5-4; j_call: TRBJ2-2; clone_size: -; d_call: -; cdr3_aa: CASLYRGQTNTGELFF; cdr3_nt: TGTGCCAGCTTATATAGAGGACAAACGAACACCGGGGAGCTGTTTTTT
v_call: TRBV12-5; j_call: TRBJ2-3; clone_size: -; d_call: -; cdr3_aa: CASGQQVTTQYF; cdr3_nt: TGTGCTAGTGGTCAACAGGTCACTACGCAGTATTTT
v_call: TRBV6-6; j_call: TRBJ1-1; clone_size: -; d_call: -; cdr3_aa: CASSSPAENTEAFF; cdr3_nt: TGTGCCAGCAGTTCCCCGGCGGAGAACACTGAAGCTTTCTTT
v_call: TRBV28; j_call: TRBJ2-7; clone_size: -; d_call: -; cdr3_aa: CASSPQGRSDEQYF; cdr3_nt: TGTGCCAGCAGTCCACAGGGGAGGTCCGACGAGCAGTACTTC
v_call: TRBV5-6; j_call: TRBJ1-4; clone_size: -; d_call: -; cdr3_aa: CASSFYSFEKLFF; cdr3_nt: TGTGCCAGCAGCTTCTACAGCTTCGAAAAACTGTTTTTT
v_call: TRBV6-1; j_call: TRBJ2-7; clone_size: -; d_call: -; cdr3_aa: CASSEYGLREQYF; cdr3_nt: TGTGCCAGCAGTGAGTACGGATTGAGGGAGCAGTACTTC
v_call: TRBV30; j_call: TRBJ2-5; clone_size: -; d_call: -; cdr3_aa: CAWRSQVFVETQYF; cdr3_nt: TGTGCCTGGAGGTCTCAGGTGTTCGTAGAGACCCAGTACTTC
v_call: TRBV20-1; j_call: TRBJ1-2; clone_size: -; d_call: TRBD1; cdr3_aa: CSVRVGGGYTF; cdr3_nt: TGCAGTGTGAGAGTAGGGGGCGGCTACACCTTC
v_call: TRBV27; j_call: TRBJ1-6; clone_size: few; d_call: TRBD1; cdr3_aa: CASSLGSGQGDSPLHF; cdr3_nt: TGTGCCAGCAGTTTAGGGTCTGGACAGGGGGATTCACCCCTCCACTTT
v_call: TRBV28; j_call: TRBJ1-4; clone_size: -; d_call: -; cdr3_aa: CASSPGGTSEKLFF; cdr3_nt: TGTGCCAGCAGCCCTGGGGGGACCAGTGAAAAACTGTTTTTT
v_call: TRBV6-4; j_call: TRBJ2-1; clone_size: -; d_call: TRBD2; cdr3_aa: CASSPGLAGSQFF; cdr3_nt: TGTGCCAGCAGTCCGGGACTAGCGGGATCGCAGTTCTTC
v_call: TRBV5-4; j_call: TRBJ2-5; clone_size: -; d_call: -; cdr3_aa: CASSLGRARETQYF; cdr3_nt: TGTGCCAGCAGCTTGGGCAGGGCCCGGGAGACCCAGTACTTC
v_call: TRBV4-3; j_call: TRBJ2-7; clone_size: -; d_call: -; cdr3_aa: CASSQERSSYEQYF; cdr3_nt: TGCGCCAGCAGCCAAGAAAGGAGTTCCTACGAGCAGTACTTC
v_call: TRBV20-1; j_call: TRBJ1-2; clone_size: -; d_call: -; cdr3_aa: CSAMKGDGYTF; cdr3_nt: TGCAGTGCTATGAAAGGGGATGGCTACACCTTC
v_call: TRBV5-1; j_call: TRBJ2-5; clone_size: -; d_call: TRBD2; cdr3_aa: CASSLRTSGGVQETQYF; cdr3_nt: TGCGCCAGCAGCCTACGGACTAGCGGGGGGGTACAAGAGACCCAGTACTTC
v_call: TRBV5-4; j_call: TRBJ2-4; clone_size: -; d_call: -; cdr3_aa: CASSLEGTSKNIQYF; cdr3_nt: TGTGCCAGCAGCTTGGAGGGGACATCTAAAAACATTCAGTACTTC
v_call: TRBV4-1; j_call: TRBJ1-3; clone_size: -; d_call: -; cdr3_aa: CASREFQGGRNTIYF; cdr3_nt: TGCGCCAGCAGAGAGTTCCAGGGCGGTAGGAACACCATATATTTT
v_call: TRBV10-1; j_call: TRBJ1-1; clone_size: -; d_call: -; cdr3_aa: CASSESRSGGQGTEAFF; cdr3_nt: TGCGCCAGCAGTGAGTCAAGGTCCGGGGGGCAGGGCACTGAAGCTTTCTTT
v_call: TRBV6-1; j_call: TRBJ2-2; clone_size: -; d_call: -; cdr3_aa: CASSGFANTGELFF; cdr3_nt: TGTGCCAGCAGTGGGTTTGCTAACACCGGGGAGCTGTTTTTT
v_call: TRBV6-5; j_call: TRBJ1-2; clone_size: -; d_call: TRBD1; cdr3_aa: CASSGWDSGYGYTF; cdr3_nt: TGTGCCAGCAGTGGCTGGGACAGCGGCTATGGCTACACCTTC
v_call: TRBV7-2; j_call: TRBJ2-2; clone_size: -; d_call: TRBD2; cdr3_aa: CASSRTSGGGTGELFF; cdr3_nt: TGTGCCAGCAGCCGGACTAGCGGGGGTGGCACCGGGGAGCTGTTTTTT
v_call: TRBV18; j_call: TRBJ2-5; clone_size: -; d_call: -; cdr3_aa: CASSPGETQYF; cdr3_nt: TGTGCCAGCTCACCAGGGGAGACCCAGTACTTC
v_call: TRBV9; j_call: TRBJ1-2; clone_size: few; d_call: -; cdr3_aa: CASSAAVGGLSGYTF; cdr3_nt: TGTGCCAGCAGTGCAGCGGTAGGAGGGTTGAGCGGCTACACCTTC
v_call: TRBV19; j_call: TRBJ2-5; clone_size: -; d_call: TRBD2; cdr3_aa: CASKTSGDHQTQYF; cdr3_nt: TGTGCCAGTAAAACTAGCGGGGACCATCAGACCCAGTACTTC
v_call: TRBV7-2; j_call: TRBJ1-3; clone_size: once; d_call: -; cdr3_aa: CASSLTGRSGNTIYF; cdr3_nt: TGTGCCAGCAGCTTAACCGGACGGTCTGGAAACACCATATATTTT
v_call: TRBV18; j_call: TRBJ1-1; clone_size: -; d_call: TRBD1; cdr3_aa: CASSPQGTGLNEAFF; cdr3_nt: TGTGCCAGCTCACCACAGGGGACAGGGCTTAATGAAGCTTTCTTT
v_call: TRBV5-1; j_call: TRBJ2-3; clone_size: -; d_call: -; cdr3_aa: CASSRGGTDTQYF; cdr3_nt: TGCGCCAGCTCCAGGGGGGGCACAGATACGCAGTATTTT
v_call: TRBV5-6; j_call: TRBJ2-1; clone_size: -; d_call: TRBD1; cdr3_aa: CASRAGGEQFF; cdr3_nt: TGTGCCAGCAGGGCAGGGGGTGAGCAGTTCTTC
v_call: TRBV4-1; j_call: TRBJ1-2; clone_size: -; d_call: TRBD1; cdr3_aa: CASSQVGQVYGYTF; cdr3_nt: TGCGCCAGCAGCCAAGTGGGACAGGTCTACGGCTACACCTTC
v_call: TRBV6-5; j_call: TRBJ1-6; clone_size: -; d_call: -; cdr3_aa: CATLDRGSPLHF; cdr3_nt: TGTGCCACCCTCGATAGGGGGTCACCCCTCCACTTT
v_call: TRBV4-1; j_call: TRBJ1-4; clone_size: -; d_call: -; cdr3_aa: CASSPSGGTNEKLFF; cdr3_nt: TGCGCCAGCAGCCCGTCGGGGGGGACTAATGAAAAACTGTTTTTT
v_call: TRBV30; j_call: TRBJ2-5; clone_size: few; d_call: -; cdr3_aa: CAWSGLGVETQYF; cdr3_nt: TGTGCCTGGAGCGGCCTCGGGGTTGAGACCCAGTACTTC
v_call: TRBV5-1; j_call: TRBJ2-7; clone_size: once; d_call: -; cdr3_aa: CASSLAAGLSYEQYF; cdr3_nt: TGCGCCAGCAGCTTGGCGGCAGGGCTCTCCTACGAGCAGTACTTC
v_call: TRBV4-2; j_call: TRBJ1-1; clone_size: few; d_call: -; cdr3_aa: CASSQDKGAEAFF; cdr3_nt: TGTGCCAGCAGCCAAGATAAGGGTGCTGAAGCTTTCTTT
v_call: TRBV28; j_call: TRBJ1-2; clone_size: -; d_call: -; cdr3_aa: CASSYPRGYTF; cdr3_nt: TGTGCCAGCAGTTACCCCCGTGGCTACACCTTC
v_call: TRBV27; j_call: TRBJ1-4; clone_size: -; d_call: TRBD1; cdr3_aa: CASSFGTVNEKLFF; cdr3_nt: TGTGCCAGCAGTTTCGGGACAGTTAATGAAAAACTGTTTTTT
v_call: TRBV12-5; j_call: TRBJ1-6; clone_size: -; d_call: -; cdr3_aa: CASGLSTTVTSSYNSPLHF; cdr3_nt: TGTGCTAGTGGTTTGTCAACGACTGTTACGAGCTCCTATAATTCACCCCTCCACTTT